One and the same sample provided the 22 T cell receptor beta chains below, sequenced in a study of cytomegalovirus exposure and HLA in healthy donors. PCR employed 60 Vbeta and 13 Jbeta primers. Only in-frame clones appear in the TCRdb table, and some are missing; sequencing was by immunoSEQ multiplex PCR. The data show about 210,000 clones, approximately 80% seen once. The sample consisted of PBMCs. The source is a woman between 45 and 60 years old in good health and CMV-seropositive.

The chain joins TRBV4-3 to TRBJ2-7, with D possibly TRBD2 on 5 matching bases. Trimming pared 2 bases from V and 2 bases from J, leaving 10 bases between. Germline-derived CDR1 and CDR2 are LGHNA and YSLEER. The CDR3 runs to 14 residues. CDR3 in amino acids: CASSQWKGAYEQYF. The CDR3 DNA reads TGCGCCAGCAGCCAATGGAAGGGAGCCTACGAGCAGTACTTC.

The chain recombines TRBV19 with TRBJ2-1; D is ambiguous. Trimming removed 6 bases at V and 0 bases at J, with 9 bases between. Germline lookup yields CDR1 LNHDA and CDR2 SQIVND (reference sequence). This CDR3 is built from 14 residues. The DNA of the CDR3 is TGTGCCAGTAGCTCTAGAGGCTCCTACAATGAGCAGTTCTTC. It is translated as CASSSRGSYNEQFF.

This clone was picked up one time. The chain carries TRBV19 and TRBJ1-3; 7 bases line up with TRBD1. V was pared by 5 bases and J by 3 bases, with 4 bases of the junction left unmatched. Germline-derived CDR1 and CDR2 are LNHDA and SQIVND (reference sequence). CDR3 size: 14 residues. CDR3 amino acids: CASSDRAGGNTIYF. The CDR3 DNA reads TGTGCCAGTAGTGACAGGGCGGGTGGAAACACCATATATTTT.

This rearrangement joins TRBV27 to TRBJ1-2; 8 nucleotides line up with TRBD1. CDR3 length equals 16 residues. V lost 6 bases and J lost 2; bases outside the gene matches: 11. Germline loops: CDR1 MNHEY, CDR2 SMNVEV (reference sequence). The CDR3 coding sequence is TGTGCCAGCAGAGATTTAACGGACAGGGTGAACTATGGCTACACCTTC. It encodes CASRDLTDRVNYGYTF.

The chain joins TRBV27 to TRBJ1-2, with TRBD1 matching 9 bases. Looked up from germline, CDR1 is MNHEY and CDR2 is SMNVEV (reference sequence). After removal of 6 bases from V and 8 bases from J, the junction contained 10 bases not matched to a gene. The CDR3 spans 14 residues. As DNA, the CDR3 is TGTGCCAGCAGGGCACAGGGGGCACTTTCGGGCTACACCTTC. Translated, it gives CASRAQGALSGYTF.

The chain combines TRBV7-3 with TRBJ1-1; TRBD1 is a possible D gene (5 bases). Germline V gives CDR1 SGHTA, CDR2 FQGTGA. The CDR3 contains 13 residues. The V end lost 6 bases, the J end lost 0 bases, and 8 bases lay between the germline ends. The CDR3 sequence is CASRLGLNTEAFF. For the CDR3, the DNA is TGTGCCAGCAGACTGGGGCTGAACACTGAAGCTTTCTTT.

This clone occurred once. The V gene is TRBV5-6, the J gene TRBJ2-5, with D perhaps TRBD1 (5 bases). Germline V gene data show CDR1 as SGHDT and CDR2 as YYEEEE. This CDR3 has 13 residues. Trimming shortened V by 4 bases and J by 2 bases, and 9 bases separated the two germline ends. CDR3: CASSPRQQETQYF. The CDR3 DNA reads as TGTGCCAGCAGCCCCCGACAGCAAGAGACCCAGTACTTC.

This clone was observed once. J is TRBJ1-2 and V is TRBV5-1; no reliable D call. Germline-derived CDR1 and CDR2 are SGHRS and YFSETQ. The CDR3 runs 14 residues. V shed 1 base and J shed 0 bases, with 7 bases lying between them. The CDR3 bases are TGCGCCAGCAGCTTGATAGGAGCTAACTATGGCTACACCTTC. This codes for CASSLIGANYGYTF.

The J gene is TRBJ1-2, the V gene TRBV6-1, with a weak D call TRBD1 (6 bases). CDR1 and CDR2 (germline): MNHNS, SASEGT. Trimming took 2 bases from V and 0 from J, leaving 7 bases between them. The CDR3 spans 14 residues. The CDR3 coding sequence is TGTGCCAGCAGTGAATGGGACACTAACTATGGCTACACCTTC. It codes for CASSEWDTNYGYTF.

CDR3 protein: CAWSLAEGASNTEAFF. The CDR3 DNA follows: TGTGCCTGGAGTCTGGCCGAGGGGGCGTCGAACACTGAAGCTTTCTTT. The chain carries TRBV30 and TRBJ1-1; 7 bases match TRBD1. After removal of 2 bases from V and 1 base from J, the junction contained 10 bases not matched to a gene. The length of the CDR3 is 16 residues. Germline V gene sequence: CDR1 GTSNPN, CDR2 SVGIG (reference sequence).

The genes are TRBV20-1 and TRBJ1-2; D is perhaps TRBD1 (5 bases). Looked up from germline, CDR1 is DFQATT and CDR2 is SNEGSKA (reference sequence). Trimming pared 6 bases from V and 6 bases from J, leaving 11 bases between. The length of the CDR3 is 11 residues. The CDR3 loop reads CSAGGFDGYTF. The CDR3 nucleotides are TGCAGTGCCGGGGGATTTGATGGCTACACCTTC.

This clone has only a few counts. The DNA of the CDR3 is TGTGCCAGCAGCTTAGTTTCCGAGGGAGATACGCAGTATTTT. This encodes CASSLVSEGDTQYF. The V gene is TRBV7-2, the J gene TRBJ2-3, with D possibly TRBD2 on 5 matching bases. Germline V gene lookup returns CDR1 SGHTA and CDR2 FQGNSA. The CDR3 extends over 14 amino acids. With 1 base removed from V and 5 bases from J, the gap between germline ends came to 10 bases.

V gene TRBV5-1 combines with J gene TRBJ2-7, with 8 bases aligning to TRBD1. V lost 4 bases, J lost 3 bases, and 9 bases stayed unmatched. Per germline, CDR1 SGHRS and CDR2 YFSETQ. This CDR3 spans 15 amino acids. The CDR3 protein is CASSQGTGANYEQYF. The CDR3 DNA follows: TGCGCCAGCAGCCAGGGGACAGGCGCAAACTACGAGCAGTACTTC.

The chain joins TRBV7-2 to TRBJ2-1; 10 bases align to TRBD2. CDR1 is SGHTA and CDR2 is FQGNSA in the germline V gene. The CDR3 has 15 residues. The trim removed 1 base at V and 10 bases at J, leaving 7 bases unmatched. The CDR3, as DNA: TGTGCCAGCAGCTTAGTGGCTAGCGGGAGCACCGAGCAGTTCTTC. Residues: CASSLVASGSTEQFF.

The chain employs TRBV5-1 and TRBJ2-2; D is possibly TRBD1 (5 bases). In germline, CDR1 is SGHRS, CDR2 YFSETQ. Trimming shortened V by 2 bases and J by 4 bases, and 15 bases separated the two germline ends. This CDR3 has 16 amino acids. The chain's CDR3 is CASSLTSGMGTGELFF. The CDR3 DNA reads TGCGCCAGCAGCTTAACCTCAGGGATGGGCACCGGGGAGCTGTTTTTT.

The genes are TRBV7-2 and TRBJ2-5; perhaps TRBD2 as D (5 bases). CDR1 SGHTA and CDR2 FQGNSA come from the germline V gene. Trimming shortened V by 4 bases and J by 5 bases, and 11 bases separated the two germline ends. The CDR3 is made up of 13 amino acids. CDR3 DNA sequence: TGTGCCAGCAGCTCGCCGGGAATTGAGACCCAGTACTTC. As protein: CASSSPGIETQYF.

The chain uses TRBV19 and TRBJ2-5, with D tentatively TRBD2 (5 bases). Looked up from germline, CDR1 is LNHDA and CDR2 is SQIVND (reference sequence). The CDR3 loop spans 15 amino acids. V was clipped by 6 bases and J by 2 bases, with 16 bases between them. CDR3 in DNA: TGTGCCAGTAGCCCTGGGGAGATTTCGCAAGAGACCCAGTACTTC. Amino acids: CASSPGEISQETQYF.

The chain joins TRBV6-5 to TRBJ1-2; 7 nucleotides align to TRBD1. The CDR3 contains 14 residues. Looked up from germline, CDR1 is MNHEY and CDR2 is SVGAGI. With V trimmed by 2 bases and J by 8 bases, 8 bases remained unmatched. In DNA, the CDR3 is TGTGCCAGCAGTTACAAGGGGGACAGTCGAGGCTACACCTTC. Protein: CASSYKGDSRGYTF.

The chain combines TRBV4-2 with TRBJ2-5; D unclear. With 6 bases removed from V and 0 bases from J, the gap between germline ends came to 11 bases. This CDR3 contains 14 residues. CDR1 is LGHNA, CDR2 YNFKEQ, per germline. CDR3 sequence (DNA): TGTGCCAGCAGGCGCACAGACAACCAAGAGACCCAGTACTTC. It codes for CASRRTDNQETQYF.

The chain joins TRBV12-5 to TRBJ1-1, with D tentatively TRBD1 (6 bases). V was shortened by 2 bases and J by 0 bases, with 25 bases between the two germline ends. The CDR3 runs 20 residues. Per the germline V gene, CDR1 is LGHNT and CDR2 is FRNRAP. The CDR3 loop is CASGLTTGTAPQEMNTEAFF. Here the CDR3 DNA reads TGTGCTAGTGGTTTGACCACAGGGACCGCTCCTCAAGAGATGAACACTGAAGCTTTCTTT.

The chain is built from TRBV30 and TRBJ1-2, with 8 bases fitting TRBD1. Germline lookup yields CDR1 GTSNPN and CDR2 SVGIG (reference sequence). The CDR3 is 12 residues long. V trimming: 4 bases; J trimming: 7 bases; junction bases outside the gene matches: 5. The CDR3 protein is CAWITGGGGYTF. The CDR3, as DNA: TGTGCCTGGATCACAGGGGGAGGTGGCTACACCTTC.

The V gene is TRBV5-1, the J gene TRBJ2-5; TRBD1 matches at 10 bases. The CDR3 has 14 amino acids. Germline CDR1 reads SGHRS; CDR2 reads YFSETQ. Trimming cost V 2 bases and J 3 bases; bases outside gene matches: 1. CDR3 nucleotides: TGCGCCAGCAGCTTCGGGACAGGGGAAGAGACCCAGTACTTC. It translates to CASSFGTGEETQYF.